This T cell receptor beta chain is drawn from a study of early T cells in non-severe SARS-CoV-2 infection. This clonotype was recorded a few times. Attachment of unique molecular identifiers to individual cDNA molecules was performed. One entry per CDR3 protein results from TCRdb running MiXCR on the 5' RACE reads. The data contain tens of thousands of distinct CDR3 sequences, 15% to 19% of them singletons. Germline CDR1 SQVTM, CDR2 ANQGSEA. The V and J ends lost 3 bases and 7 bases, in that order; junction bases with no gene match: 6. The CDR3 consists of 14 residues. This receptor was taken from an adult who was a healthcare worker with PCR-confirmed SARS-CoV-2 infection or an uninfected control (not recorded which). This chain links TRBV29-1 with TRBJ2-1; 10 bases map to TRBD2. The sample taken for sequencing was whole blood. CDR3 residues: CSVETAGGRNEQFF. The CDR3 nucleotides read TGCAGCGTTGAGACAGCGGGGGGGAGGAATGAGCAGTTCTTC.